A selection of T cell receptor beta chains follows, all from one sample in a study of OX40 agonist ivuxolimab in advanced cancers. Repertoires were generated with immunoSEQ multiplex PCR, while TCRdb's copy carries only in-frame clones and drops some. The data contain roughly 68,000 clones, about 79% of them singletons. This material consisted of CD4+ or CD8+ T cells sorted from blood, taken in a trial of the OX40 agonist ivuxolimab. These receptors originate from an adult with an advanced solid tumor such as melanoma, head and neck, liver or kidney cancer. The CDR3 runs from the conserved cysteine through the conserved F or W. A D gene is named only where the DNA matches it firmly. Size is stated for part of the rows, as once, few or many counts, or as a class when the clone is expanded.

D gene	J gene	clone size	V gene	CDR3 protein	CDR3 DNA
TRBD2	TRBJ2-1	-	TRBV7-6	CASSLGGTSRYNEQFF	TGTGCCAGCAGCTTAGGCGGGACTAGCCGATACAATGAGCAGTTCTTC
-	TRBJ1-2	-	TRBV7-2	CASSSRTENYGYTF	TGTGCCAGCAGCTCCCGGACGGAAAACTATGGCTACACCTTC
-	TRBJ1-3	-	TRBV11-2	CASSLEGSSGNTIYF	TGTGCCAGCAGCTTAGAAGGCAGCTCTGGAAACACCATATATTTT
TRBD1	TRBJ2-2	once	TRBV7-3	CASSPGGQVSNTGELFF	TGTGCCAGCAGTCCCGGTGGACAGGTCTCGAACACCGGGGAGCTGTTTTTT
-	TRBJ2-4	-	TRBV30	CAWKSGLAKNIQYF	TGTGCCTGGAAATCGGGACTAGCCAAAAACATTCAGTACTTC
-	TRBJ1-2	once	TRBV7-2	CASSLGSADGYTF	TGTGCCAGCAGCTTAGGGAGCGCGGATGGCTACACCTTC
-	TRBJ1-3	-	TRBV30	CAWRRATSGNTIYF	TGTGCCTGGAGGAGAGCGACCTCTGGAAACACCATATATTTT
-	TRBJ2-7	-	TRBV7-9	CASSLVSYEQYF	TGTGCCAGCAGCTTAGTTTCCTACGAGCAGTACTTC
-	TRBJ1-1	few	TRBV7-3	CASSLDFNTEAFF	TGTGCCAGCAGCTTAGACTTCAACACTGAAGCTTTCTTT
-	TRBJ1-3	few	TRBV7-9	CASSLVTEDTIYF	TGTGCCAGCAGCTTAGTGACAGAAGACACCATATATTTT
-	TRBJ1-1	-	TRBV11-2	CASSTDGRNTEAFF	TGTGCCAGCAGCACGGACGGCCGGAACACTGAAGCTTTCTTT
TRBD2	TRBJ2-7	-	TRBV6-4	CASSDSGLAGDEQYF	TGTGCCAGCAGTGACTCGGGTCTAGCGGGAGACGAGCAGTACTTC
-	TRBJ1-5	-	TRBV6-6	CASSAFAGSNQPQHF	TGTGCCAGCAGCGCTTTTGCCGGGAGCAATCAGCCCCAGCATTTT
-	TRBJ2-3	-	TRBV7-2	CASSTDSGVTDTQYF	TGTGCCAGCAGCACGGACTCTGGTGTGACAGATACGCAGTATTTT
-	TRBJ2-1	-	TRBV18	CASSPLWTSYNEQFF	TGTGCCAGCTCACCCCTTTGGACTTCCTACAATGAGCAGTTCTTC
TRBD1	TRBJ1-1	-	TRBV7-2	CASSLKGGPSEAFF	TGTGCCAGCAGCCTAAAAGGGGGCCCTTCTGAAGCTTTCTTT
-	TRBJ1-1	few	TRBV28	CASSTPAGGNTEAFF	TGTGCCAGCAGTACCCCTGCGGGGGGGAACACTGAAGCTTTCTTT
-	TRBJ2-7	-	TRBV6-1	CASSERIRGTPFF	TGTGCCAGCAGTGAAAGGATTAGGGGGACACCTTTTTTC
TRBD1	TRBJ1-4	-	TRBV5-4	CASSSTGGGEKLFF	TGTGCCAGCAGCTCCACAGGGGGCGGGGAAAAACTGTTTTTT
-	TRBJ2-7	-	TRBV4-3	CASSQEFGTLSSYEQYF	TGCGCCAGCAGCCAAGAATTCGGGACTTTGAGCTCCTACGAGCAGTACTTC
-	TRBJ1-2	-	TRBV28	CASSSGYGAYGYTF	TGTGCCAGCAGTTCAGGTTACGGGGCCTATGGCTACACCTTC
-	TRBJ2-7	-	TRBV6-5	CASSKRGYEQYF	TGTGCCAGCAGTAAAAGGGGCTACGAGCAGTACTTC
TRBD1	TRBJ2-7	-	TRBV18	CASSPWDSSYEQYF	TGTGCCAGCTCACCTTGGGACAGCTCCTACGAGCAGTACTTC
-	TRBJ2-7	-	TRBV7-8	CASSLIYGQIRYEQYF	TGTGCCAGCAGCTTAATATATGGGCAGATCCGGTACGAGCAGTACTTC
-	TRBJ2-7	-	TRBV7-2	CASSLGWEREQYF	TGTGCCAGCAGCTTAGGGTGGGAGAGGGAGCAGTACTTC
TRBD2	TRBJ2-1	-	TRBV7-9	CASTIAGPDEQFF	TGTGCCAGCACCATAGCGGGTCCGGATGAGCAGTTCTTC
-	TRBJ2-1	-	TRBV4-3	CASSQDRQSNEQFF	TGCGCCAGCAGCCAAGACCGGCAGAGCAATGAGCAGTTCTTC
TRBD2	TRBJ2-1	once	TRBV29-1	CSAPRVGSGRSYNEQFF	TGCAGCGCCCCTAGGGTGGGTAGCGGGAGGTCCTACAATGAGCAGTTCTTC